This TCR beta chain is from a study of regulatory T cells in long-lasting Graves disease. Study-wide results and limits: More public clonotypes were shared by persistent patients (2,741) than by new patients (fewer than 1,000).

This clonotype has only a few counts. No antigen is known for it. Time point of the sample: newly diagnosed GD, antithyroid drugs for less than 3 months. Following extraction of RNA from PBMCs, that RNA was used to make the TCR library. This CDR3 has 14 amino acids. J gave up 10 bases and V 6 bases, and 11 bases lay outside the gene matches. Per germline, CDR1 MNHNS and CDR2 SASEGT. Arm-PCR of CDR3 regions and iRepertoire HTBI primers were used to build TCR beta libraries. TCRdb analysed the multiplex PCR reads with MiXCR anew, one entry per CDR3 protein. The data show 400,000 to 650,000 distinct CDR3 sequences, around 15% seen once. These data were also filed under a second study, of T cells in Graves' hyperthyroidism and ophthalmopathy.

This specimen was peripheral blood mononuclear cells (PBMCs), taken at new diagnosis, from a patient treated with antithyroid drugs. This sequence joins TRBV6-1 and TRBJ1-5; 8 bases fit TRBD1. The sequence derives from a woman aged 35-65 years with Graves disease. The CDR3 DNA is TGTGCCAGCAGCTGGACAGGGCCTACTACTCCCCAGCATTTT. It is translated as CASSWTGPTTPQHF.